These 27 T cell receptor beta chains originate from one sample sequenced in a study of cytomegalovirus exposure and HLA in healthy donors. It was with 60 Vbeta and 13 Jbeta primers that the PCR ran. Clones were read by immunoSEQ multiplex PCR, and TCRdb kept only the in-frame ones, dropping some. The table lists about 83,000 clones, over 60% of them singletons. The material sequenced was PBMCs. The source is a man aged 55-75 years in good health and CMV-seronegative.

The V call is TRBV5-1, the J call TRBJ1-2, with D possibly matching TRBD1 (6 bases). Germline V CDR1 and CDR2: SGHRS, YFSETQ. The CDR3 covers 14 residues. With 0 bases removed from V and 5 bases from J, the gap between germline ends came to 11 bases. CDR3 region: CASSLEPGEYGYTF. CDR3 nucleotides: TGCGCCAGCAGCTTGGAGCCAGGGGAGTATGGCTACACCTTC.

The chain joins TRBV11-2 to TRBJ1-2, with a tentative D call TRBD1 (5 bases). The ends were cut back, 3 bases at V and 5 bases at J, with 7 bases in the middle. The CDR3 covers 12 residues. CDR1 and CDR2 (germline): SGHAT, FQNNGV. The CDR3 is CASSLSGYGYTF. The CDR3 DNA is TGTGCCAGCAGCTTGTCAGGGTATGGCTACACCTTC.

This clone was recorded once. The chain uses TRBV7-8 and TRBJ2-7, with a weak D call TRBD1 (6 bases). Germline values: CDR1 SGHVS, CDR2 FQNEAQ. CDR3 size: 16 residues. V shed 1 base and J shed 2 bases, with 15 bases lying between them. In DNA, the CDR3 is TGTGCCAGCAGCTTAGTCTCCGGACAGTTCCCCTACGAGCAGTACTTC. Its protein product is CASSLVSGQFPYEQYF.

This chain uses TRBV19 with TRBJ2-7, with TRBD1 as a possible D gene (6 bases). V was trimmed by 2 bases and J by 2 bases, leaving 13 bases between them. This CDR3 comprises 15 residues. Germline CDR1 reads LNHDA; CDR2 reads SQIVND (reference sequence). The CDR3 region has the DNA TGTGCCAGTAGTATATTATCAGGGGCCCCCTACGAGCAGTACTTC. Translated, it gives CASSILSGAPYEQYF.

The chain is built from TRBV9 and TRBJ1-5; tentatively, D is TRBD1 (5 bases). The CDR3 runs 15 residues. Germline CDR1 reads SGDLS; CDR2 reads YYNGEE. V was clipped by 4 bases and J by 0 bases, with 11 bases between them. CDR3 sequence (DNA): TGTGCCAGCAGCCAGACAGCTTATAGCAATCAGCCCCAGCATTTT. This translates into CASSQTAYSNQPQHF.

As regards this clone: The junction does not match germline at one end; this may be a read error. This chain joins TRBV25-1 and TRBJ1-1; 7 bases match TRBD1. Germline CDR1 reads MGHDK; CDR2 reads SYGVNS. The CDR3 runs to 12 residues. As DNA, the CDR3 is TGTGCCAGCAGTGATGGGCGACAGGGACTTCCCTTT. This sequence encodes CASSDGRQGLPF.

The chain has TRBV6-1 and TRBJ1-3; D gene unclear. Trimming took 3 bases from V and 4 from J, leaving 16 bases between them. CDR3 size: 16 residues. The germline V gene encodes CDR1 MNHNS and CDR2 SASEGT. CDR3 residues: CASSEKSGRSGNTIYF. CDR3 in DNA: TGTGCCAGCAGTGAGAAATCCGGGAGATCGGGAAACACCATATATTTT.

This clone was seen a few times. V is TRBV5-1 and J is TRBJ1-2; D might be TRBD1 (6 bases). CDR1 SGHRS and CDR2 YFSETQ come from the germline V gene. The length of the CDR3 is 14 residues. The V end was cut by 0 bases, the J end by 3 bases, with 9 bases between. Written as DNA, the CDR3 is TGCGCCAGCAGCTTGGAGGGGGACGACTATGGCTACACCTTC. Amino acid sequence: CASSLEGDDYGYTF.

The chain couples TRBV27 to TRBJ1-3, with D unclear. Trimming took off 0 bases at V and 0 bases at J, with 6 bases between the two ends. This CDR3 spans 15 amino acids. Germline V gene data show CDR1 as MNHEY and CDR2 as SMNVEV (reference sequence). The CDR3: CASSLSSISGNTIYF. The CDR3, as DNA: TGTGCCAGCAGTTTATCGAGTATCTCTGGAAACACCATATATTTT.

This sequence joins TRBV25-1 and TRBJ2-6; TRBD1 is a possible D gene (6 bases). This CDR3 is built from 15 residues. Germline V gene sequence: CDR1 MGHDK, CDR2 SYGVNS. Trimming left V 6 bases short and J 2 bases short, with 11 bases between. DNA for the CDR3: TGTGCCAGCAGCCTACAGGGTGCTGGGGCCAACGTCCTGACTTTC. Its translation is CASSLQGAGANVLTF.

The chain is built from TRBV27 and TRBJ1-4; 9 bases agree with TRBD1. The V segment lost 0 bases and the J segment 3 bases; nucleotides outside the gene matches: 8. The CDR3 is made up of 18 amino acids. CDR1 and CDR2 (germline): MNHEY, SMNVEV (reference sequence). The CDR3 sequence is CASSLSGGGQGPNEKLFF. DNA for the CDR3: TGTGCCAGCAGTTTATCGGGGGGGGGACAGGGACCTAATGAAAAACTGTTTTTT.

The V call is TRBV5-6, the J call TRBJ2-5; 9 bases map to TRBD1. CDR1 and CDR2 (germline): SGHDT, YYEEEE. With V trimmed by 0 bases and J by 1 base, 4 bases remained unmatched. The CDR3 is 16 amino acids. For the CDR3, the DNA is TGTGCCAGCAGCTTGGGGACAGGGGACTTCCAAGAGACCCAGTACTTC. Protein sequence: CASSLGTGDFQETQYF.

This clone showed up just once. The chain recombines TRBV11-1 with TRBJ1-1; 12 nucleotides align to TRBD1. CDR1 and CDR2 (germline): SGHAT, FQDESV (reference sequence). This CDR3 has 16 residues. With 5 bases clipped from V and 6 bases from J, the junction kept 10 bases outside the gene matches. The CDR3 sequence is CASSPGQGAHESEAFF. CDR3 bases: TGTGCCAGCAGCCCGGGACAGGGGGCGCATGAGTCTGAAGCTTTCTTT.

The rearrangement uses TRBV7-6 and TRBJ1-5; no reliable D call. Germline CDR1 reads SGHVS; CDR2 reads FNYEAQ. V shed 4 bases and J shed 5 bases, with 6 bases lying between them. CDR3 length equals 12 residues. CDR3 nucleotides: TGTGCCAGCAGCTCACCGGATCAGCCCCAGCATTTT. It translates to CASSSPDQPQHF.

This chain connects TRBV7-9 to TRBJ2-7, with 7 positions matching TRBD1. V lost 4 bases to trimming and J lost 0 bases; unmatched junction nucleotides: 3. CDR1 and CDR2 (germline): SEHNR, FQNEAQ (reference sequence). There are 14 residues in the CDR3. The CDR3 region is CASSSGTVSYEQYF. The CDR3 DNA follows: TGTGCCAGCAGCTCGGGGACAGTCTCCTACGAGCAGTACTTC.

This chain links TRBV30 with TRBJ2-2; no reliable D call. The CDR3 spans 11 residues. Germline CDR1 is GTSNPN and CDR2 is SVGIG (reference sequence). V lost 5 bases and J 6 bases, leaving 7 bases between the germline ends. CDR3 nucleotide sequence: TGTGCCTGGGAGGTTGCCGGGGAGCTGTTTTTT. Translating it yields CAWEVAGELFF.

The CDR3 spells CASRRGGNEQFF. For the CDR3, the DNA is TGTGCCAGCCGACGCGGGGGCAATGAGCAGTTCTTC. J is TRBJ2-1 and V is TRBV27, with 7 bases lining up with TRBD2. There are 12 residues in the CDR3. The germline CDR1 and CDR2 sequences are MNHEY and SMNVEV (reference sequence). V gave up 8 bases and J gave up 6 bases; unmatched junction bases: 4.

V and J are TRBV2 and TRBJ1-5; TRBD1 matches at 7 bases. Germline CDR1 is SNHLY and CDR2 is FYNNEI. J gave up 1 base and V 6 bases, and 9 bases lay outside the gene matches. The CDR3 is made up of 16 amino acids. The chain's CDR3 is CASRRTGDPSNQPQHF. The CDR3 bases are TGTGCCAGCAGACGAACAGGGGACCCCAGCAATCAGCCCCAGCATTTT.

This chain joins TRBV6-5 and TRBJ2-7; 9 bases line up with TRBD2. Trimming cost V 2 bases and J 0 bases; bases outside gene matches: 5. CDR3 length equals 16 residues. The germline V gene has CDR1 MNHEY and CDR2 SVGAGI. The DNA for the CDR3 is TGTGCCAGCAGTTACCGAGCGGGGGGCCACTCCTACGAGCAGTACTTC. Translated, it gives CASSYRAGGHSYEQYF.

This clone was detected once. V usage is TRBV10-2 and J usage is TRBJ1-5; 9 nucleotides match TRBD1. The CDR3 runs to 16 residues. With V trimmed by 2 bases and J by 2 bases, 4 bases remained unmatched. The germline CDR1 and CDR2 sequences are WSHSY and SAAADI. Written as DNA, the CDR3 is TGCGCCAGCAGTGAGGGGACAGGGTCGGGCAATCAGCCCCAGCATTTT. Translated: CASSEGTGSGNQPQHF.

On this clone itself: This sample also contains other DNA sequences that code for the same CDR3. The CDR3 DNA sequence: TGTGCCAGCAGCTTAGCGGGGACTTACGAGCAGTACTTC. Its protein is CASSLAGTYEQYF. The chain carries TRBV7-2 and TRBJ2-7; D may be TRBD2 (6 bases). This CDR3 has 13 amino acids. V lost 0 bases and J 4 bases, leaving 7 bases between the germline ends. The germline V gene has CDR1 SGHTA and CDR2 FQGNSA.

With regard to this clone: One junction end does not reproduce the germline sequence, and a read error may be involved. V gene TRBV7-3 combines with J gene TRBJ2-3; TRBD2 aligns across 9 bases. The CDR3 runs to 13 residues. Germline lookup yields CDR1 SGHTA and CDR2 FQGTGA. This chain's CDR3 is CASSLTPSGGQIF. The DNA of the CDR3 is TGTGCCAGCAGCCTAACTCCCAGCGGGGGGCAGATTTTT.

The V gene is TRBV11-2, the J gene TRBJ2-1; tentative D call: TRBD2 (6 bases). The V and J ends lost 4 bases and 8 bases respectively, with 12 bases between them. Germline CDR1 SGHAT, CDR2 FQNNGV. The CDR3 loop spans 13 amino acids. CDR3 DNA sequence: TGTGCCAGCAGCTCCCGGAGGGTCGATGAGCAGTTCTTC. Encoded protein: CASSSRRVDEQFF.

This clone was seen a single time. The chain recombines TRBV11-2 with TRBJ2-3; the D gene is possibly TRBD2 (6 bases). Per the germline V gene, CDR1 is SGHAT and CDR2 is FQNNGV. With 5 bases removed from V and 4 bases from J, the gap between germline ends came to 13 bases. The CDR3 contains 14 residues. The CDR3 region has the DNA TGTGCCAGCAGCCGCGGGACTTCCCCAGATACGCAGTATTTT. Translation gives CASSRGTSPDTQYF.

This clone turned up a few times. CDR3 amino acids: CASSLLGGNTEAFF. In DNA, the CDR3 is TGTGCCAGCAGCTTATTGGGGGGGAACACTGAAGCTTTCTTT. The V call is TRBV7-3, the J call TRBJ1-1; TRBD1 might be the D (5 bases). Germline CDR1 SGHTA, CDR2 FQGTGA. The CDR3 length is 14 residues. Trimming pared 2 bases from V and 1 base from J, leaving 8 bases between.

With regard to this clone: A much bigger clone sits one base away, suggesting this may be a read error. In nucleotides, the CDR3 is TGTGCCTGGAGTAGGGACAGCTCTGGAAACACCGTATATTTT. Residues: CAWSRDSSGNTVYF. The rearrangement joins TRBV30 to TRBJ1-3, with 7 bases identical to TRBD1. CDR1 GTSNPN and CDR2 SVGIG come from the germline V gene (reference sequence). This CDR3 is built from 14 residues.

The chain's CDR3 is CASSIAQTNYGYTF. CDR3 bases: TGTGCCAGTAGTATAGCACAGACTAACTATGGCTACACCTTC. This chain connects TRBV19 to TRBJ1-2; D gene uncertain. Germline CDR1 reads LNHDA; CDR2 reads SQIVND (reference sequence). Trimming left V 1 base short and J 0 bases short, with 6 bases between. This CDR3 region has 14 residues.